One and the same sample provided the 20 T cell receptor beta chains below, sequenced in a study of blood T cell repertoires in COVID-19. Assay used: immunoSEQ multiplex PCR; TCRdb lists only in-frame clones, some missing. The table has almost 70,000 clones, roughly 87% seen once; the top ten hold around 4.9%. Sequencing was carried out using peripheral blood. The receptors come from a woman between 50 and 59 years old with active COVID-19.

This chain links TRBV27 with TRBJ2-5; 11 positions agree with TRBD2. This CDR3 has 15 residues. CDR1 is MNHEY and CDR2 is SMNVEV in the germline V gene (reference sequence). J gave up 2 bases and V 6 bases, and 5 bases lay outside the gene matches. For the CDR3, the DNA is TGTGCCAGCAGACATTTAGCGGGAGGGCAAGAGACCCAGTACTTC. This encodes CASRHLAGGQETQYF.

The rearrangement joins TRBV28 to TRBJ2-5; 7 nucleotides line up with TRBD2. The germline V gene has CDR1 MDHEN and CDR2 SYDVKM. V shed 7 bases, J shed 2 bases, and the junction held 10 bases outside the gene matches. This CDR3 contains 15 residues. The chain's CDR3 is CASTSSGRTQETQYF. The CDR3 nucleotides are TGTGCCAGCACCTCCTCCGGGAGGACACAAGAGACCCAGTACTTC.

Written as DNA, the CDR3 is TGCGCCAGCAGCTCTGCGGGACAGGGGTTCCACGAGCAGTACTTC. It encodes CASSSAGQGFHEQYF. This chain connects TRBV5-1 to TRBJ2-7; 10 bases are a match to TRBD1. The V gene end was trimmed by 3 bases and the J gene end by 5 bases; junction bases not matched to a gene: 8. Germline V CDR1 and CDR2: SGHRS, YFSETQ. The CDR3 extends over 15 amino acids.

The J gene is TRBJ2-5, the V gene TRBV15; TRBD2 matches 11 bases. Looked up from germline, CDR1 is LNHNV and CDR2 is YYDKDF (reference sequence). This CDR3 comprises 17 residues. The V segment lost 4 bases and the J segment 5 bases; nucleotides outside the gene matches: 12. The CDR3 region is CATSIRRSGRGKETQYF. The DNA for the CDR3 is TGTGCCACCAGCATCCGGCGTAGCGGGAGGGGAAAGGAGACCCAGTACTTC.

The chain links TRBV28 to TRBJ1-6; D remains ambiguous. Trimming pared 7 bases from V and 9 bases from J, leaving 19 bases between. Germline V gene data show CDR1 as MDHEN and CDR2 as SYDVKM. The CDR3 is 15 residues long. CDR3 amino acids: CASTLPGKSTSPLHF. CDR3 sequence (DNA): TGTGCCAGCACCCTACCGGGGAAGTCTACTTCACCCCTCCACTTT. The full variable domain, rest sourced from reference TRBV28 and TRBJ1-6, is DVKVTQSSRYLVKRTGEKVFLECVQDMDHENMFWYRQDPGLGLRLIYFSYDVKMKEKGDIPEGYSVSREKKERFSLILESASTNQTSMYLCASTLPGKSTSPLHFGNGTRLTVT.

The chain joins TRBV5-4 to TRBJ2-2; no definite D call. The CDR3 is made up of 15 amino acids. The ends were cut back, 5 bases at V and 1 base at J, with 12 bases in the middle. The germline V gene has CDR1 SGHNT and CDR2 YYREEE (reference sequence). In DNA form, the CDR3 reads TGTGCCAGCAGTCTGTCGCGAGTGAACACCGGGGAGCTGTTTTTT. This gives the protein CASSLSRVNTGELFF. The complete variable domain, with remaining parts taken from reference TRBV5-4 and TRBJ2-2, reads ETGVTQSPTHLIKTRGQQVTLRCSSQSGHNTVSWYQQALGQGPQFIFQYYREEENGRGNFPPRFSGLQFPNYSSELNVNALELDDSALYLCASSLSRVNTGELFFGEGSRLTVL.

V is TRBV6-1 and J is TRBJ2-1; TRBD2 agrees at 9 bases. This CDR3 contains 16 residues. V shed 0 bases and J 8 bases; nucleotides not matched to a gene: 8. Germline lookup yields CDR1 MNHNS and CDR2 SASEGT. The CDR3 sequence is CASSEAQGAGGDEQFF. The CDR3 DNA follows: TGTGCCAGCAGTGAAGCGCAAGGAGCGGGAGGCGATGAGCAGTTCTTC.

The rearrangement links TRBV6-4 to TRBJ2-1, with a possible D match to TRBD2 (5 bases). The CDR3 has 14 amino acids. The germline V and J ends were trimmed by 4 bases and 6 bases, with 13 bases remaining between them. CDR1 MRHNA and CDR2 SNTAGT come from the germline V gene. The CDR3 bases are TGTGCCAGCAGTGGAACTAGTTCTGGCAATGAGCAGTTCTTC. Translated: CASSGTSSGNEQFF.

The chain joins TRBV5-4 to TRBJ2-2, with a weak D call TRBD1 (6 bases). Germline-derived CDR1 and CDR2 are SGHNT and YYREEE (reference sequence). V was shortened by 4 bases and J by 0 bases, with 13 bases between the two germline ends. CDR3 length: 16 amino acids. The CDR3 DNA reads TGTGCCAGCAGCCGACAGGTGGGCGCGAACACCGGGGAGCTGTTTTTT. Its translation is CASSRQVGANTGELFF.

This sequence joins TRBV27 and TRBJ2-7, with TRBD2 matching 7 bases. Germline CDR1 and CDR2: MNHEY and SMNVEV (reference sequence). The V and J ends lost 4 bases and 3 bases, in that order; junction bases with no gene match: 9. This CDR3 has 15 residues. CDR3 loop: CASSWGGGGVYEQYF. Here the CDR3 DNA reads TGTGCCAGCAGTTGGGGTGGGGGGGGAGTCTACGAGCAGTACTTC.

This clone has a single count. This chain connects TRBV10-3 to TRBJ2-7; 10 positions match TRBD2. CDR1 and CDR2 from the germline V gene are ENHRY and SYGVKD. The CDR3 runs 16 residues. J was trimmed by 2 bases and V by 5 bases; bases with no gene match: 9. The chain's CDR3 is CAISTMASGGAYEQYF. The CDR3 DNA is TGTGCCATCAGTACAATGGCTAGCGGGGGAGCCTACGAGCAGTACTTC.

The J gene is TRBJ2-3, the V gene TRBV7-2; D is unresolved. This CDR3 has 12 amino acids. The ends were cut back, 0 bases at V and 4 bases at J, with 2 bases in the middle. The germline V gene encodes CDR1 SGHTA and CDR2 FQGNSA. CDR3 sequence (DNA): TGTGCCAGCAGCTTAGCCGCAGATACGCAGTATTTT. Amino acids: CASSLAADTQYF.

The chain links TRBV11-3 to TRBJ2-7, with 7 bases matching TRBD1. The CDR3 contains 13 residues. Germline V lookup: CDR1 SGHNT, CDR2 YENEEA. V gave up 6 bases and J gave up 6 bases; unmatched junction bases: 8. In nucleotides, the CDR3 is TGTGCCAGCAGTTTTCGGACAGGCAGCGAGCAGTACTTC. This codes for CASSFRTGSEQYF.

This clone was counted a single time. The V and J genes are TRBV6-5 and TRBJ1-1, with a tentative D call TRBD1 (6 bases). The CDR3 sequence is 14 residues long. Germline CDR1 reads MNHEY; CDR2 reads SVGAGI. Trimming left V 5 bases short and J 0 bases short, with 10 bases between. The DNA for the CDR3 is TGTGCCAGCAGTACCGACAGGATGAACACTGAAGCTTTCTTT. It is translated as CASSTDRMNTEAFF.

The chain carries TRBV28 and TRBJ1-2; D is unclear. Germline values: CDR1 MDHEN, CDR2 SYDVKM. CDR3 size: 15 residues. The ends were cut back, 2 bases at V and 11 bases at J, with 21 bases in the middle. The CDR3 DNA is TGTGCCAGCAGTTTAGGAGCAGGAGGGCCTATGCGGTACACCTTC. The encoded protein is CASSLGAGGPMRYTF.

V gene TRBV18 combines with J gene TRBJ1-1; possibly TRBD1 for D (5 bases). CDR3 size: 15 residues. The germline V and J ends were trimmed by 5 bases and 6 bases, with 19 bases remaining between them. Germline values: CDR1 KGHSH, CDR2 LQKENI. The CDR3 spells CASSAGDRVQAEAFF. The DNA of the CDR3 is TGTGCCAGCTCAGCGGGGGACCGGGTCCAGGCTGAAGCTTTCTTT.

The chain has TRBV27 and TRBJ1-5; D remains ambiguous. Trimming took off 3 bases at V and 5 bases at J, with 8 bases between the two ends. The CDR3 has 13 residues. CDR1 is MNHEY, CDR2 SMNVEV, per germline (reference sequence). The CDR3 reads CASSFLFDQPQHF. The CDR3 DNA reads TGTGCCAGCAGTTTTCTATTCGATCAGCCCCAGCATTTT.

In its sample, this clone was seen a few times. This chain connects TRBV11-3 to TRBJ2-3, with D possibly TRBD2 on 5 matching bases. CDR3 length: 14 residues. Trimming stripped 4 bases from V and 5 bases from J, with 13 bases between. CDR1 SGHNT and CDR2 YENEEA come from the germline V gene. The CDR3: CASSSPREGDTQYF. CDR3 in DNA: TGTGCCAGCAGCTCGCCGAGGGAAGGAGATACGCAGTATTTT.

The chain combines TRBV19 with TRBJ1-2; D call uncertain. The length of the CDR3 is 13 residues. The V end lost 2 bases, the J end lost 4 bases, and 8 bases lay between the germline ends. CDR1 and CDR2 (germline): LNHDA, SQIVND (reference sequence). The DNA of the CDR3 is TGTGCCAGTAGTATATCACAACCCTATGGCTACACCTTC. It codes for CASSISQPYGYTF.

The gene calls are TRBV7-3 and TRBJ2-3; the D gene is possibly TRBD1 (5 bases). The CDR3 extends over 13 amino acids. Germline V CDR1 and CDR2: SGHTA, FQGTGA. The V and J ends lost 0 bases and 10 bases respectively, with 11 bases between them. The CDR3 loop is CASSLTQGQSQYF. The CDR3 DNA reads TGTGCCAGCAGCTTAACCCAGGGCCAGTCGCAGTATTTT. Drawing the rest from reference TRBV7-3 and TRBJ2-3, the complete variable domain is GAGVSQTPSNKVTEKGKYVELRCDPISGHTALYWYRQSLGQGPEFLIYFQGTGAADDSGLPNDRFFAVRPEGSVSTLKIQRTERGDSAVYLCASSLTQGQSQYFGPGTRLTVL.